One T cell receptor beta chain is described in this entry. J lost 8 bases, V lost 4 bases, and 8 bases had no gene match. Germline CDR1 and CDR2: LNHDA and SQIVND (reference sequence). The CDR3 extends over 16 amino acids. These data belong to a study of blood T cell repertoires in COVID-19. Looking at the study overall: The United States, Italy and Spain supplied acute and convalescent COVID-19 samples. The analysed material was cDNA or gDNA that came from T cells, B-cell-depleted T cells, or PBMCs.

Methods used by the authors: Estimation of nucleated cell counts relied on the amplification of reference gene primers. TCRdb's copy holds only in-frame clones and misses some; the assay was immunoSEQ multiplex PCR. The V and J calls and the clone size are those of that table, but D and trimming were determined from the DNA. This sample has around 100,000 clones, with about 83% found just once. Sequenced material: peripheral blood. The chain links TRBV19 to TRBJ1-4; 12 bases fit TRBD1. The receptor was isolated from a human donor in a cohort sampled during active COVID-19. For the CDR3, the DNA is TGTGCCAGTAGTACTGGGGGGACAGGGGGCAGAGAAAAACTGTTTTTT. This translates into CASSTGGTGGREKLFF.